This T cell receptor (beta chain) was found in a study of vaccination effects on CD4 cells after COVID-19. Before any sequencing was done, the ViraFEST assay used viral peptide pools to expand antigen-specific CD4+ T cells. Having been cultured for 10 days, the cells underwent CD4+ T cell isolation. All vaccine recipients tested negative for nucleocapsid antibodies and had never contracted SARS-CoV-2 infection. The researchers cultured some 1.9 million PBMC per well with 9.5 to 10 IU/ml IL-2 and roughly 9.4 ug/ml peptides. Per the germline V gene, CDR1 is SGHTA and CDR2 is FQGTGA. V lost 4 bases and J lost 0, with 13 bases in between. CDR3 length equals 16 residues. The data were produced by immunoSEQ multiplex PCR, yet TCRdb's version contains in-frame clones alone and is incomplete. Here the sample spans roughly 75,000 clones, approximately 79% being singletons. Remarks on this clone: Antigen unknown.

Here the sequenced sample was CD4+ T cells from PBMCs cultured with HCoV-OC43 spike peptides, taken before COVID-19 vaccination. Subset defined: HCoV-OC43 spike overlapping peptide pool stimulation. V is TRBV7-3 and J is TRBJ2-1; tentatively, D is TRBD2 (5 bases). This receptor was obtained from a human donor who received a COVID-19 vaccine. For the CDR3, the DNA is TGTGCCAGCAGCTCCCCGAGGGCAAGCTCCTACAATGAGCAGTTCTTC. It specifies CASSSPRASSYNEQFF.